Below are 22 T cell receptor beta chains sequenced from a single sample in a study of CD8+ T cells in alopecia areata. The treatment: oral pan-JAK inhibitor, 5-10 mg twice daily. RNA was extracted and reverse transcribed into cDNA as the sequencing template. Assay used: immunoSEQ multiplex PCR; TCRdb lists only in-frame clones, some missing. The sample includes about 76,000 clones, around 60% of them seen just once. Here the sequenced sample was CD8+ T cells sorted from blood, taken at week 24, from a patient treated with tofacitinib. All receptors derive from a human donor with alopecia areata.

This chain uses TRBV5-1 with TRBJ1-2; a weak D match, TRBD1 (5 bases). CDR1 SGHRS and CDR2 YFSETQ come from the germline V gene. V was cut by 5 bases and J by 3 bases, with 26 bases left in between. This CDR3 is built from 18 residues. CDR3 coding DNA: TGCGCCAGCAGTGGGGCAGGCAGGCCCTCTCAGCCAGACTATGGCTACACCTTC. It codes for CASSGAGRPSQPDYGYTF. The full variable domain, completed using reference TRBV5-1 and TRBJ1-2, is KAGVTQTPRYLIKTRGQQVTLSCSPISGHRSVSWYQQTPGQGLQFLFEYFSETQRNKGNFPGRFSGRQFSNSRSEMNVSTLELGDSALYLCASSGAGRPSQPDYGYTFGSGTRLTVV.

This clone appeared once. The rearrangement links TRBV28 to TRBJ2-2, with 8 bases aligning to TRBD1. The CDR3 length is 15 residues. Germline V gives CDR1 MDHEN, CDR2 SYDVKM. V lost 5 bases, J lost 3 bases, and 5 bases stayed unmatched. The CDR3 here is CASSLRTGHTGELFF. The CDR3 nucleotides read TGTGCCAGCAGTCTACGGACAGGGCACACCGGGGAGCTGTTTTTT.

The genes are TRBV29-1 and TRBJ1-3, with unresolved D. The length of the CDR3 is 15 residues. The germline CDR1 and CDR2 sequences are SQVTM and ANQGSEA. The V gene lost 0 bases and the J gene lost 0 bases, with 9 bases spanning the gap. This CDR3 reads CSVEDRAVSGNTIYF. CDR3 in DNA: TGCAGCGTTGAAGATCGAGCGGTCTCTGGAAACACCATATATTTT.

V is TRBV2 and J is TRBJ2-3; TRBD2 might be the D (6 bases). V lost 3 bases and J lost 0, with 13 bases in between. The CDR3 runs 16 residues. Germline V lookup: CDR1 SNHLY, CDR2 FYNNEI. The CDR3 protein is CASSDVGGISTDTQYF. In DNA, the CDR3 is TGTGCCAGCAGTGACGTAGGCGGGATTAGCACAGATACGCAGTATTTT.

This clone was observed a few times. Distinct nucleotide sequences in the sample also encode this CDR3. CDR3 protein: CASSLLAGGTDTQYF. CDR3 bases: TGTGCCAGCAGCTTACTAGCGGGGGGCACAGATACGCAGTATTTT. V and J are TRBV7-9 and TRBJ2-3, with 10 bases aligning to TRBD2. Looked up from germline, CDR1 is SEHNR and CDR2 is FQNEAQ (reference sequence). CDR3 length: 15 amino acids. Germline trimming cut 2 bases from V and 1 base from J; bases unmatched to any gene: 0.

In its sample, this clone was seen a few times. The CDR3 DNA reads as TGCGCCAGCAGCCAAGATCCCAGGGGGCGCGGTGGCTACACCTTC. Translated, it gives CASSQDPRGRGGYTF. The chain has TRBV4-1 and TRBJ1-2; 8 bases are a match to TRBD1. The CDR3 has 15 residues. With 0 bases clipped from V and 7 bases from J, the junction kept 7 bases outside the gene matches. CDR1 and CDR2 from the germline V gene are MGHRA and YSYEKL.

This chain links TRBV5-1 with TRBJ2-1; D uncertain. The V gene's germline CDR1 is SGHRS and CDR2 YFSETQ. This CDR3 has 13 residues. The V end was cut by 1 base, the J end by 7 bases, with 9 bases between. The CDR3 nucleotides read TGCGCCAGCAGCTTGTATTTGACTAATGAGCAGTTCTTC. Protein product: CASSLYLTNEQFF.

The CDR3 DNA sequence: TGTGCCAGTAGATCCTACGCGGGACGGAGTTTCTATGGCTACACCTTC. Protein: CASRSYAGRSFYGYTF. The genes are TRBV19 and TRBJ1-2; possibly TRBD1 for D (5 bases). CDR1 and CDR2 from the germline V gene are LNHDA and SQIVND (reference sequence). Trimming took 6 bases from V and 4 from J, leaving 21 bases between them. The length of the CDR3 is 16 residues.

V is TRBV9 and J is TRBJ1-5; D remains ambiguous. V lost 0 bases, J lost 4 bases, and 8 bases lay in between. CDR3 length equals 14 residues. Germline assignment: CDR1 SGDLS and CDR2 YYNGEE. CDR3 DNA sequence: TGTGCCAGCAGCGTAGGGGCGGATAATCAGCCCCAGCATTTT. It specifies CASSVGADNQPQHF.

The chain uses TRBV19 and TRBJ2-2; perhaps TRBD2 as D (6 bases). Trimming took off 4 bases at V and 3 bases at J, with 18 bases between the two ends. The CDR3 spans 17 residues. Germline lookup yields CDR1 LNHDA and CDR2 SQIVND (reference sequence). As DNA, the CDR3 is TGTGCCAGTAGTACTCCCCAGCGGGTTGGATACACCGGGGAGCTGTTTTTT. It is translated as CASSTPQRVGYTGELFF.

V and J are TRBV6-5 and TRBJ2-1, with 12 bases that match TRBD2. Germline V gene lookup returns CDR1 MNHEY and CDR2 SVGAGI. Trimming at V came to 2 bases and at J to 5 bases, leaving 4 bases not matched to a gene. CDR3 length: 16 amino acids. DNA of the CDR3: TGTGCCAGCAGTTACGGACTAGCGGGATTTAACAATGAGCAGTTCTTC. The encoded protein is CASSYGLAGFNNEQFF.

There are a few counts of this clone. This rearrangement joins TRBV4-3 to TRBJ2-7, with 7 positions matching TRBD1. This CDR3 comprises 15 residues. V shed 2 bases and J 2 bases; nucleotides not matched to a gene: 6. The V gene's germline CDR1 is LGHNA and CDR2 YSLEER. The CDR3 DNA sequence: TGCGCCAGCAGCCAAACAGGGGCTGCTACCTACGAGCAGTACTTC. This sequence encodes CASSQTGAATYEQYF.

The chain uses TRBV6-4 and TRBJ2-7; D ambiguous. The V and J ends lost 5 bases and 2 bases respectively, with 16 bases between them. This CDR3 has 15 amino acids. CDR1 is MRHNA, CDR2 SNTAGT, per germline. The DNA of the CDR3 is TGTGCCAGCAGTCCCTCGAAGGAGCCACCCTACGAGCAGTACTTC. As protein: CASSPSKEPPYEQYF.

This rearrangement joins TRBV7-9 to TRBJ2-7; weak D call: TRBD2 (5 bases). This CDR3 contains 14 residues. Trimming pared 3 bases from V and 0 bases from J, leaving 9 bases between. CDR1 SEHNR and CDR2 FQNEAQ come from the germline V gene (reference sequence). CDR3 coding DNA: TGTGCCAGCAGCTTTAGCGAGGCCTCCTACGAGCAGTACTTC. Translating gives CASSFSEASYEQYF. The entire variable domain, with the rest obtained from reference TRBV7-9 and TRBJ2-7, is as follows: DTGVSQNPRHKITKRGQNVTFRCDPISEHNRLYWYRQTLGQGPEFLTYFQNEAQLEKSRLLSDRFSAERPKGSFSTLEIQRTEQGDSAMYLCASSFSEASYEQYFGPGTRLTVT.

This clone was recorded a few times. The rearrangement joins TRBV4-3 to TRBJ2-7; the match to TRBD1 covers 10 bases. CDR1 and CDR2 (germline): LGHNA, YSLEER. J gave up 1 base and V 1 base, and 4 bases lay outside the gene matches. CDR3 length equals 16 residues. CDR3 bases: TGCGCCAGCAGCCAAGCCCGACAGGGGGCTTCCTACGAGCAGTACTTC. Translating gives CASSQARQGASYEQYF.

This clone has just a few counts. This sequence joins TRBV5-4 and TRBJ2-5, with TRBD2 matching 7 bases. V lost 4 bases and J lost 5; bases outside the gene matches: 11. This CDR3 region has 15 residues. The germline V gene encodes CDR1 SGHNT and CDR2 YYREEE (reference sequence). The CDR3 DNA reads TGTGCCAGCAGCCCCGGCAGCGGGGTTTGGGAGACCCAGTACTTC. Its protein product is CASSPGSGVWETQYF.

J is TRBJ2-7 and V is TRBV6-6; maybe TRBD2 (5 bases). The germline V gene encodes CDR1 MNHNY and CDR2 SVGAGI (reference sequence). The CDR3 is made up of 13 amino acids. Trimming removed 6 bases at V and 6 bases at J, with 15 bases between. The chain's CDR3 is CASSTGLALEQYF. CDR3 DNA: TGTGCCAGCAGCACTGGCCTAGCTCTCGAGCAGTACTTC.

Comment on this clone: This specimen includes other DNA sequences encoding the same CDR3. The J gene is TRBJ2-3, the V gene TRBV9; 10 bases are a match to TRBD2. CDR3 length equals 15 residues. V was clipped by 4 bases and J by 1 base; unmatched bases: 3. Germline V gives CDR1 SGDLS, CDR2 YYNGEE. CDR3 region: CASSPGTSGTDTQYF. The CDR3 DNA follows: TGTGCCAGCAGCCCAGGGACTAGCGGCACAGATACGCAGTATTTT.

This chain uses TRBV7-2 with TRBJ2-3; 7 positions match TRBD1. Germline trimming cut 5 bases from V and 15 bases from J; bases unmatched to any gene: 14. The CDR3 is made up of 13 amino acids. Looked up from germline, CDR1 is SGHTA and CDR2 is FQGNSA. The CDR3 sequence: CASSIQTWDSSYF. The CDR3 bases are TGTGCCAGCAGCATCCAGACGTGGGACAGCTCCTATTTT.

This clone was seen more than once but under ten times. V and J are TRBV7-9 and TRBJ1-1; no clear D. This CDR3 has 17 residues. Germline V gene data show CDR1 as SEHNR and CDR2 as FQNEAQ (reference sequence). Trimming shortened V by 4 bases and J by 1 base, and 19 bases separated the two germline ends. The CDR3 spells CASSSPRGSVRNTEAFF. The CDR3 DNA is TGTGCCAGCAGCTCTCCGCGGGGATCAGTGAGGAACACTGAAGCTTTCTTT.

V gene TRBV7-2 combines with J gene TRBJ2-7; 10 positions match TRBD2. This CDR3 region has 15 residues. Germline CDR1 SGHTA, CDR2 FQGNSA. J lost 3 bases, V lost 3 bases, and 5 bases had no gene match. This CDR3 reads CASSFYSGGYYEQYF. CDR3 coding DNA: TGTGCCAGCAGCTTTTATAGCGGGGGGTACTACGAGCAGTACTTC.

This rearrangement joins TRBV4-2 to TRBJ1-2; 12 bases align to TRBD1. In germline, CDR1 is LGHNA, CDR2 YNFKEQ. The CDR3 has 14 residues. V trimming: 4 bases; J trimming: 6 bases; junction bases outside the gene matches: 3. CDR3 DNA sequence: TGTGCCAGCAGCCTCGGGACAGGGGGCAATGGCTACACCTTC. Translation: CASSLGTGGNGYTF.